This TCR beta chain was documented in a study of T-cell memory formation after mild COVID-19. Study background: TCR clusters were mostly confined to one donor each.

One entry per CDR3 protein, called by TCRdb with MiXCR from the 5' RACE reads. The data show 58,000 or so distinct CDR3 sequences, 28% seen once. Notes on the study in general: CD4+ contracting clones were mainly CM and EM; CD8+ ones, EMRA.

Notes on this clonotype: Its target is not known.

This sequence originates from a man younger than 35 who had mild COVID-19 (a few samples of this study predate the infection). Cell type and time point are not known. The sequencing input was PBMCs or a T cell subset sorted from them (not recorded which).

The CDR3 loop is CASSLEAGGTYEQYF. In DNA form, the CDR3 reads TGTGCCAGCAGCTTAGAGGCAGGGGGCACCTACGAGCAGTACTTC. V gene TRBV7-9 combines with J gene TRBJ2-7; 8 bases are shared with TRBD1. Germline lookup yields CDR1 SEHNR and CDR2 FQNEAQ (reference sequence). The CDR3 has 15 residues. J gave up 2 bases and V 1 base, and 4 bases lay outside the gene matches.